This T cell receptor beta chain was found in a study of response to subunit inactivated influenza vaccine. General study results and limits: The authors suggested that few new T cells are recruited per seasonal influenza vaccination.

In this sample, this clonotype turned up a few times. Its antigen is as yet unknown. TCRdb reanalysed the RT-PCR reads using MiXCR and keeps one entry per CDR3 protein. Of 800,000 or so distinct CDR3 sequences in the sample, about 20% are singletons; the top ten hold 10% to 13%. The V and J ends lost 2 bases and 6 bases, in that order; junction bases with no gene match: 12. This CDR3 spans 16 amino acids. Germline values: CDR1 SGHVS, CDR2 FNYEAQ. Material: PBMCs from blood, obtained more than 4 days after vaccination. The chain carries TRBV7-6 and TRBJ2-7; 8 nucleotides agree with TRBD1. The source is a man aged 45-65 years who received an inactivated influenza vaccine. The CDR3 DNA reads TGTGCCAGCAGCTTATCAACGGGACAGGCGGTCCCCGAGCAGTACTTC. Translation gives CASSLSTGQAVPEQYF.